This TCR beta chain is drawn from a study of human thymus T cells (dated by TCRdb to about 2020). Regarding the research as a whole: The study characterized TCR alpha and beta repertoires from roughly 8 infant thymus samples and a few related peripheral blood samples. The infant donors were about 7 to 244 days old, and the cohort included roughly six males and two females.

General conclusions and limits of the study: On average, roughly 810,000 unique TCRB clonotypes were obtained from thymus samples, compared with 70,000 to 100,000 from blood samples. According to the related research, thymic TCR repertoires were highly overlapping among unrelated individuals. Usage of V and J gene segments appeared to be biased in both the thymic and the peripheral blood repertoires.

Concerning this clone: No antigen is known for it. No much larger clonotype is one base removed from it; base qualities were not supplied.

Thymus tissue was obtained as surgical resects removed during corrective cardiac surgery. The donors were immunologically healthy infants in Finland who had open corrective cardiac surgery for congenital heart defects. Thymocytes were freed from the tissue by mechanical means and kept at -70 degrees C as pellets of roughly 9-30 million cells. A QIAsymphony instrument was used to extract genomic DNA from the frozen cell pellets. Using the immunoSEQ multiplex PCR assay, the TCRB and TCRAD loci were amplified from a standardized quantity of quality-controlled genomic DNA. The amplicons covered the V(D)J region and were long enough to include the CDR3 and to identify the V and J genes. Amplicon sequencing was performed on an Illumina platform through the commercial immunoSEQ service. The authors' pipeline ran thus. Primer bias and sequencing errors were corrected as previously described, and TCRAD and TCRB definitions were based on the IMGT database. The repertoires were analysed using immunoSEQ Analyzer 3.0 and VDJTools for basic statistics, V/J segment usage, diversity estimates, rarefaction and pairwise overlap. To estimate diversity, the Chao1, ChaoE, Efron-Thisted, Shannon and inverse Simpson indices were applied, and diversity was also estimated on datasets down-sampled to the smallest sample. Repertoire overlap used strict matching of CDR3 nucleotide sequence, V gene and J gene, with Jaccard-based multidimensional scaling clustering. What TCRdb holds here is the immuneACCESS table cut down to in-frame rearrangements. Part of the clones is not present; checked against another copy, under half of the missing clones reflect an unresolved V gene, and the others are unexplained. V, J and clone size derive from that table, while D and trimming were established from the DNA sequence. Recorded for this sample are some 130,000 clones; 90% to 95% of them occurred a single time. Around 0.025% of the sample lies in the top ten.

V was cut back by 7 bases and J by 6 bases, leaving a gap of 15 bases between them. CDR1 and CDR2, per the germline V gene, are MDHEN and SYDVKM. Measured from the cysteine to the phenylalanine, the CDR3 is 13 residues long. The CDR3 DNA has 39 bases and is translated from base 1. Sequences were obtained from thymus tissue. Rearrangement joined TRBV28 to TRBJ1-2; the D gene is unclear. This sequence was found in a boy in the first two years of life with a congenital heart defect but otherwise immunologically healthy. The bases read TGTGCCAGCACCGACCCAGGAAAGAATGGCTACACCTTC. This is translated as CASTDPGKNGYTF.